A selection of T cell receptor beta chains follows, all from one sample in a study of blood T cell repertoires in COVID-19. Measured with immunoSEQ multiplex PCR; TCRdb has only the in-frame clones, and not every one. The sample lists about 130,000 clones; 65% to 85% were seen once. Sequencing used peripheral blood. Receptors were obtained from a man younger than 40 with COVID-19, enrolled during active disease. Each CDR3 is given with its conserved first and last residue. A D gene is named only where the DNA matches it firmly. Some rows have no size entry. The others give once, few or many, or a class for an expanded clone.

.	TRBV7-3	TRBJ2-1	.	TGTGCCAGCAGCTTAGGTATTAGAGACAATGAGCAGTTCTTC	CASSLGIRDNEQFF
.	TRBV6-5	TRBJ2-2	.	TGTGCCAGCAGAGCCGGGACACCTAACACCGGGGAGCTGTTTTTT	CASRAGTPNTGELFF
.	TRBV10-3	TRBJ2-3	.	TGTGCCATCAGTACAGGAGAGATTTCCACAGATACGCAGTATTTT	CAISTGEISTDTQYF
.	TRBV27	TRBJ1-3	.	TGTGCCAGCAGTCCGAATTTTGGAGTAGGGAGTGGAAACACCATATATTTT	CASSPNFGVGSGNTIYF
.	TRBV4-1	TRBJ1-5	.	TGCGCCAGCAGCCAAGAGGGGCCGGCCGGCAATCAGCCCCAGCATTTT	CASSQEGPAGNQPQHF
.	TRBV10-2	TRBJ1-5	.	TGCGCCAGCAGTGAGTTAGAGGGTCAGCCCCAGCATTTT	CASSELEGQPQHF
.	TRBV19	TRBJ2-6	.	TGTGCCAGTAGTGGAGTCGCCCAGGAGGCTGGGGCCAACGTCCTGACTTTC	CASSGVAQEAGANVLTF
.	TRBV4-1	TRBJ1-4	.	TGCGCCAGCAGCCGGTGGAGAAAGGAAAAACTGTTTTTT	CASSRWRKEKLFF
.	TRBV4-1	TRBJ1-1	.	TGCGCCAGCAGCCCAATTGACAGTAACACTGAAGCTTTCTTT	CASSPIDSNTEAFF
.	TRBV29-1	TRBJ2-1	TRBD2	TGCAGCGTTGATGGGACTACCGACAATGAGCAGTTCTTC	CSVDGTTDNEQFF
.	TRBV7-7	TRBJ1-5	.	TGTGCTAGCAGCTTAACTCCCAATCAGCCCCAGCATTTT	CASSLTPNQPQHF
.	TRBV18	TRBJ1-5	.	TGTGCCAGCTCACCAGGGGGCGGGAATCAGCCCCAGCATTTT	CASSPGGGNQPQHF
once	TRBV5-1	TRBJ2-1	TRBD2	TGCGCCAGCAGCTCCCCTAGCGGACAGTTCTTC	CASSSPSGQFF
few	TRBV28	TRBJ1-2	TRBD1	TGTGCCAGCACCCTAGGACAGGGTTTGTATGGCTACACCTTC	CASTLGQGLYGYTF
.	TRBV24-1	TRBJ1-2	TRBD1	TGTGCCACCAGTGATTTTACAGGGGGCTCTGGCTACACCTTC	CATSDFTGGSGYTF
few	TRBV7-9	TRBJ2-1	TRBD2	TGTGCCAGCGGGTACATAGGACTAGTCTCCTACAATGAGCAGTTCTTC	CASGYIGLVSYNEQFF
.	TRBV27	TRBJ1-4	.	TGTGCCAGCAGTTTATTGTCAAATGAAAAACTGTTTTTT	CASSLLSNEKLFF
.	TRBV27	TRBJ2-2	.	TGTGCCAGCAGTTTGGAAGGGGTCACCGGGGAGCTGTTTTTT	CASSLEGVTGELFF
few	TRBV6-5	TRBJ2-7	TRBD1	TGTGCCAGCAGCTTGGGACAGGGGGCCAAACAGTACTTC	CASSLGQGAKQYF
.	TRBV18	TRBJ1-1	.	TGTGCCAGCTCCCCTGACAGTAGTTTCACTGAAGCTTTCTTT	CASSPDSSFTEAFF
.	TRBV19	TRBJ2-1	TRBD1	TGTGCCAGTGGGACAGGGATTAATGAGCAGTTCTTC	CASGTGINEQFF
.	TRBV5-1	TRBJ1-2	.	TGCGCCAGCAGCTTAGGGGAAAACTATGGCTACACCTTC	CASSLGENYGYTF
.	TRBV6-1	TRBJ2-7	TRBD1	TGTGCCAGCAGTGAAAGGTCCACAGGGGTTTCTCTCGAGCAGTACTTC	CASSERSTGVSLEQYF
.	TRBV28	TRBJ2-1	.	TGTGCCAGCAGTCCAGAACCTAGCTCCTACAATGAGCAGTTCTTC	CASSPEPSSYNEQFF
.	TRBV10-2	TRBJ2-1	TRBD2	TGCGCCAGCAGTGATATAGGCGGGGGGGTCAATGAGCAGTTCTTC	CASSDIGGGVNEQFF
.	TRBV19	TRBJ2-3	TRBD2	TGTGCCAGTAGCCACATCACGGGGGGTGGTGATACGCAGTATTTT	CASSHITGGGDTQYF
.	TRBV7-9	TRBJ2-4	.	TGTGCCAGCAGCTTAGTCCTTGAAAACATTCAGTACTTC	CASSLVLENIQYF
.	TRBV11-2	TRBJ2-7	.	TGTGCCAGCAGCGAGGACAGCAGCTCCTACGAGCAGTACTTC	CASSEDSSSYEQYF
once	TRBV30	TRBJ1-4	TRBD1	TGTGCCTGGAGGGCAGGGGGAGATAGTGAAAAACTGTTTTTT	CAWRAGGDSEKLFF
.	TRBV11-1	TRBJ1-2	TRBD1	TGTGCCAGCAGCCGAGGACAGGCAAACTATGGCTACACCTTC	CASSRGQANYGYTF
.	TRBV5-8	TRBJ2-1	TRBD2	TGTGCCAGCAGCTTGGACCCAGCGGGGCAACCTTTGGGATACAATGAGCAGTTCTTC	CASSLDPAGQPLGYNEQFF
.	TRBV6-5	TRBJ1-6	TRBD1	TGTGCCAGCAGCTGGACAGGGCAGAATTCACCCCTCCACTTT	CASSWTGQNSPLHF
many	TRBV7-8	TRBJ2-1	TRBD1	TGTGCCAGCAGCGTCTCGGGACAGGGTCTCAATGAGCAGTTCTTC	CASSVSGQGLNEQFF
.	TRBV11-3	TRBJ2-7	.	TGTGCCAGCAGCTTAGATTCCGGACTGGCACCCTACGAGCAGTACTTC	CASSLDSGLAPYEQYF
.	TRBV5-1	TRBJ2-7	.	TGCGCCAGCAGCTTGGGAGCGGACAGTTACGAGCAGTACTTC	CASSLGADSYEQYF
.	TRBV27	TRBJ2-1	TRBD2	TGTGCCAGCAGTCCGATCGGACTAGCGGGAAGTTCGGAATCCAATGAGCAGTTCTTC	CASSPIGLAGSSESNEQFF
once	TRBV10-3	TRBJ2-1	TRBD2	TGTGCCATCTCAGGACTAGCGGGGGGGCCCTCCTACAATGAGCAGTTCTTC	CAISGLAGGPSYNEQFF
once	TRBV10-3	TRBJ2-5	TRBD1	TGTGCCATCAGTTCCGGGACAGGTGGGGTGGAGACCCAGTACTTC	CAISSGTGGVETQYF
.	TRBV11-2	TRBJ1-2	.	TGTGCCAGCAGCTCCCTGAAGAGGTATGGCTACACCTTC	CASSSLKRYGYTF
.	TRBV5-1	TRBJ2-3	.	TGCGCCAGCAGCTTGGGGCCGTCGACAGATACGCAGTATTTT	CASSLGPSTDTQYF
.	TRBV19	TRBJ2-7	TRBD1	TGTGCCAGTAGCAGACGTGGTTGGGGACAGGGCCACCACGAGCAGTACTTC	CASSRRGWGQGHHEQYF
.	TRBV5-4	TRBJ2-4	.	TGTGCCAGCAGCTCCGTCTCAGAAGAGGAAAACATTCAGTACTTC	CASSSVSEEENIQYF
.	TRBV30	TRBJ2-1	.	TGTGCCGGCCTTGTCCTCTCCTACAATGAGCAGTTCTTC	CAGLVLSYNEQFF
.	TRBV12-5	TRBJ2-7	TRBD2	TGTGCTAGTGGTTTAGTAGCGGGAGGAGTCTGGGGGCAGTACTTC	CASGLVAGGVWGQYF
.	TRBV30	TRBJ2-1	.	TGTGCCTGGAGTCCAAGGGCAGGAAGGGGTGAGCAGTTCTTC	CAWSPRAGRGEQFF
many	TRBV30	TRBJ1-2	.	TGTGCCTGTGCGTTAGCTAACTATGGCTACACCTTC	CACALANYGYTF
.	TRBV11-3	TRBJ2-7	.	TGTGCCAGCAGCCCAGGACTTTACCCCTACGAGCAGTACTTC	CASSPGLYPYEQYF
.	TRBV7-3	TRBJ2-1	TRBD2	TGTGCCAGCAGCCGACTAGCGGGAGGATTATTCGAGCAGTTCTTC	CASSRLAGGLFEQFF
.	TRBV5-5	TRBJ2-7	.	TGTGCCAGCAGCTTTGACAACTCCTACGAGCAGTACTTC	CASSFDNSYEQYF
.	TRBV28	TRBJ1-2	TRBD1	TGTGCCAGCAGCTATACCGGGACAGGGAAGGACAACTATGGCTACACCTTC	CASSYTGTGKDNYGYTF
once	TRBV2	TRBJ2-5	TRBD2	TGTGCCCTAAGGGTGTGGCGGGAGAATTTAGGAGAGACCCAGTACTTC	CALRVWRENLGETQYF
.	TRBV6-2/TRBV6-3	TRBJ2-1	.	TGTGCCAGCAGTTACCCCGCGCGGAGCGGACTCTCCTACAATGAGCAGTTCTTC	CASSYPARSGLSYNEQFF
.	TRBV23-1	TRBJ2-7	.	TGCGCCAGCAAACGCGACGAGCAGTACTTC	CASKRDEQYF
.	TRBV12-3/TRBV12-4	TRBJ1-1	.	TGTGCCAGCAGTTTAAGCGGCGCTGAAGCTTTCTTT	CASSLSGAEAFF